This T cell receptor (beta chain) was sequenced for a study of early T cells in non-severe SARS-CoV-2 infection. Overall study: Sequenced bulk RNA came from whole blood that was unsorted, and chains were unpaired.

Study results and limitations: The matching step, a VDJdb search, favored anti-spike CD8 responses and missed private and CD4 specificities.

This clonotype was detected many times. Its antigen remains unknown. Individual cDNA molecules were tagged with unique molecular identifiers. TCRdb processed the 5' RACE reads anew with MiXCR; each CDR3 protein has one entry. This table has around 63,000 distinct CDR3 sequences, approximately 9.1% appearing once. The receptor comes from an adult who was a healthcare worker with PCR-confirmed SARS-CoV-2 infection or an uninfected control (not recorded which). The sample consisted of whole blood, taken at baseline.

In DNA, the CDR3 is TGCGCCAGCAGCCAAGATCGGGGGGTGAACACCGGGGAGCTGTTTTTT. This translates into CASSQDRGVNTGELFF. The chain carries TRBV4-3 and TRBJ2-2; 7 bases line up with TRBD2. This CDR3 contains 16 residues. Germline values: CDR1 LGHNA, CDR2 YSLEER. Germline trimming cut 0 bases from V and 1 base from J; bases unmatched to any gene: 2.